These T cell receptor beta chains were read from a single sample in a study of blood T cells in healthy people across ages. A single record per CDR3 protein comes from TCRdb applying MiXCR to the 5' RACE reads. The sample consists of some 1.5 million distinct CDR3 sequences, 28% of them appearing once. What was sequenced was blood. The receptors here all came from a young woman in good health. Each CDR3 is given with its conserved first and last residue. A D gene is named only where the DNA matches it firmly. Only some rows state a clone size, as once, few, many or a class for expanded clones.

D	length	size	V	J	CDR3	DNA
TRBD1	14	many	TRBV29-1	TRBJ2-7	CSVAETGDPYEQYF	TGCAGCGTTGCGGAGACAGGGGACCCTTACGAGCAGTACTTC
TRBD2	17	-	TRBV12-3/TRBV12-4	TRBJ2-3	CASSPSRLAGGADTQYF	TGTGCCAGCAGTCCGTCCAGACTAGCGGGAGGCGCAGATACGCAGTATTTT
-	13	few	TRBV28	TRBJ2-7	CASRVRRAVEQYF	TGTGCCAGCAGGGTCCGCAGGGCCGTCGAGCAGTACTTC
-	14	few	TRBV20-1	TRBJ2-7	CSAREVGLSYEQYF	TGCAGTGCGAGAGAGGTCGGCCTCTCCTACGAGCAGTACTTC
TRBD2	17	many	TRBV4-2	TRBJ2-3	CASSQDYGGVTTDTQYF	TGTGCCAGCAGCCAAGATTACGGGGGGGTTACAACAGATACGCAGTATTTT
TRBD1	16	-	TRBV4-1	TRBJ1-1	CASSLGQGGKDTEAFF	TGCGCCAGCAGCCTGGGACAGGGAGGTAAGGACACTGAAGCTTTCTTT
TRBD2	15	few	TRBV10-2	TRBJ2-7	CASSARTSGDYEQYF	TGCGCCAGCAGTGCGAGGACTAGCGGGGACTACGAGCAGTACTTC
TRBD1	14	-	TRBV7-6	TRBJ2-5	CASSFRGPKETQYF	TGTGCCAGCAGCTTCAGGGGGCCTAAAGAGACCCAGTACTTC
-	12	-	TRBV5-1	TRBJ2-6	CASSFDVNILTF	TGCGCCAGCAGCTTTGATGTCAACATCCTGACTTTC
-	11	many	TRBV10-2	TRBJ2-1	CASSETNEQFF	TGCGCCAGCAGTGAGACGAATGAGCAGTTCTTC
-	15	-	TRBV7-9	TRBJ2-3	CASSISFSSTDTQYF	TGTGCCAGCAGCATAAGTTTTTCCAGCACAGATACGCAGTATTTT
-	15	-	TRBV3-1	TRBJ1-2	CASNPISGLNYGYTF	TGTGCCAGCAACCCCATCTCGGGACTTAACTATGGCTACACCTTC
TRBD2	14	-	TRBV20-1	TRBJ2-1	CSALAGGPYNEQFF	TGCAGTGCGTTAGCGGGAGGACCCTACAATGAGCAGTTCTTC
-	13	few	TRBV27	TRBJ1-1	CARSLGWGTEAFF	TGTGCCAGGAGTCTGGGCTGGGGCACTGAAGCTTTCTTT
-	15	many	TRBV12-3/TRBV12-4	TRBJ2-5	CASSFRGGGQETQYF	TGTGCCAGCAGTTTTAGGGGGGGAGGCCAAGAGACCCAGTACTTC
-	14	-	TRBV25-1	TRBJ1-5	CASSDLGRNRPQHF	TGTGCCAGCAGTGATTTGGGACGCAATCGGCCCCAGCATTTT
-	15	-	TRBV5-1	TRBJ1-1	CASSSLGARNTEAFF	TGCGCCAGCAGCTCCTTGGGGGCAAGGAACACTGAAGCTTTCTTT
TRBD1	16	-	TRBV3-1	TRBJ1-2	CASSQVSGQGSYGYTF	TGTGCCAGCAGCCAAGTTTCGGGACAGGGATCCTATGGCTACACCTTC